Listed here are 20 T cell receptor beta chains from one sample, sequenced in a study of shared clonotypes between healthy human individuals. The method was immunoSEQ multiplex PCR; TCRdb's version includes in-frame clones alone and lacks a portion of them. The data show fewer than 3 million clones, with roughly 90% seen just once and approximately 0.39% held by the top ten. The sample was naive CD4+ T cells from PBMCs. Subset in this sample: CD45RA+ positively selected. These receptor sequences come from a man between 18 and 35 years old in good health. Some clones in this sample may be carry-over from other donors' samples.

The chain has TRBV29-1 and TRBJ1-1; D is ambiguous. CDR1 and CDR2 from the germline V gene are SQVTM and ANQGSEA. The V and J ends lost 4 bases and 2 bases respectively, with 14 bases between them. The CDR3 is 14 amino acids. CDR3 sequence: CSVVGDLSNTEAFF. The CDR3 bases are TGCAGCGTTGTTGGAGACCTTTCAAACACTGAAGCTTTCTTT.

The chain carries TRBV4-1 and TRBJ1-5; tentative D call: TRBD1 (6 bases). This CDR3 has 19 amino acids. Trimming took 6 bases from V and 6 from J, leaving 30 bases between them. Germline V gene sequence: CDR1 MGHRA, CDR2 YSYEKL. The chain's CDR3 is CASRDTGTKLSPPGQPQHF. DNA of the CDR3: TGCGCCAGCAGGGACACCGGGACAAAGCTATCCCCTCCGGGTCAGCCCCAGCATTTT.

The genes are TRBV5-4 and TRBJ1-3, with TRBD1 as a possible D gene (5 bases). The CDR3 has 16 amino acids. The germline V and J ends were trimmed by 3 bases and 0 bases, with 13 bases remaining between them. Germline CDR1 SGHNT, CDR2 YYREEE (reference sequence). CDR3 coding DNA: TGTGCCAGCAGCTCCCAGAGGGGAGGCTCTGGAAACACCATATATTTT. It is translated as CASSSQRGGSGNTIYF.

The chain combines TRBV28 with TRBJ2-3, with D tentatively TRBD2 (6 bases). Between the trimmed V and J ends, which lost 2 bases and 7 bases, there was a span of 19 bases. Germline V gene lookup returns CDR1 MDHEN and CDR2 SYDVKM. The CDR3 length is 16 residues. CDR3 sequence reads: CASSLGGAGLPYTQYF. The CDR3 DNA is TGTGCCAGCAGTTTAGGAGGGGCCGGACTACCCTATACGCAGTATTTT. The full variable domain, its missing parts supplied by reference TRBV28 and TRBJ2-3, is DVKVTQSSRYLVKRTGEKVFLECVQDMDHENMFWYRQDPGLGLRLIYFSYDVKMKEKGDIPEGYSVSREKKERFSLILESASTNQTSMYLCASSLGGAGLPYTQYFGPGTRLTVL.

The chain recombines TRBV5-6 with TRBJ2-2; weak D call: TRBD2 (6 bases). The CDR3 loop spans 17 amino acids. CDR1 and CDR2 (germline): SGHDT, YYEEEE. Trimming took 0 bases from V and 4 from J, leaving 16 bases between them. The CDR3 reads CASSLAFVEGPTGELFF. Written as DNA, the CDR3 is TGTGCCAGCAGCTTGGCCTTTGTGGAGGGCCCCACCGGGGAGCTGTTTTTT.

The genes are TRBV7-3 and TRBJ1-1; D call uncertain. CDR1 SGHTA and CDR2 FQGTGA come from the germline V gene. V was shortened by 2 bases and J by 5 bases, with 12 bases between the two germline ends. The CDR3 loop spans 14 amino acids. CDR3 DNA: TGTGCCAGCAGCTTATACGGGGTTTTGACTGAAGCTTTCTTT. Protein sequence: CASSLYGVLTEAFF.

There are a few counts of this clone. The chain links TRBV11-2 to TRBJ1-1, with D possibly TRBD1 on 5 matching bases. The CDR3 consists of 14 residues. The V gene lost 3 bases and the J gene lost 1 base, with 9 bases spanning the gap. Germline CDR1 is SGHAT and CDR2 is FQNNGV. Here the CDR3 reads CASSFPQENTEAFF. CDR3 nucleotides: TGTGCCAGCAGCTTCCCACAGGAGAACACTGAAGCTTTCTTT.

The V call is TRBV27, the J call TRBJ2-1, with 9 bases lining up with TRBD2. The J segment lost 4 bases and the V segment lost 5 bases, leaving 6 bases of the junction unmatched. CDR3 size: 15 residues. CDR1 is MNHEY and CDR2 is SMNVEV in the germline V gene (reference sequence). The CDR3 DNA is TGTGCCAGCAGTAAGGGACTAGCAGAGTACAATGAGCAGTTCTTC. This gives the protein CASSKGLAEYNEQFF.

The chain couples TRBV7-2 to TRBJ2-7, with a possible D match to TRBD2 (6 bases). Germline CDR1 reads SGHTA; CDR2 reads FQGNSA. Trimming removed 3 bases at V and 5 bases at J, with 11 bases between. The CDR3 totals 13 residues. The CDR3 nucleotides are TGTGCCAGCAGCTTTGAGGCGGGGCACGAGCAGTACTTC. As protein: CASSFEAGHEQYF.

The rearrangement uses TRBV7-3 and TRBJ1-1, with 10 bases identical to TRBD1. The V and J ends lost 5 bases and 5 bases, in that order; junction bases with no gene match: 8. This CDR3 spans 15 amino acids. Germline CDR1 SGHTA, CDR2 FQGTGA. This chain's CDR3 is CASSRQGQGITEAFF. CDR3 bases: TGTGCCAGCAGCCGACAGGGACAGGGGATAACTGAAGCTTTCTTT.

The genes are TRBV28 and TRBJ2-7; TRBD1 matches 9 bases. In germline, CDR1 is MDHEN, CDR2 SYDVKM. The CDR3 extends over 14 amino acids. The V segment lost 6 bases and the J segment 3 bases; nucleotides outside the gene matches: 6. DNA of the CDR3: TGTGCCAGCAGGCTCCCGGGACAGGGCTACGAGCAGTACTTC. Protein sequence: CASRLPGQGYEQYF. Drawing the rest from reference TRBV28 and TRBJ2-7, the complete variable domain is DVKVTQSSRYLVKRTGEKVFLECVQDMDHENMFWYRQDPGLGLRLIYFSYDVKMKEKGDIPEGYSVSREKKERFSLILESASTNQTSMYLCASRLPGQGYEQYFGPGTRLTVT.

This chain links TRBV10-3 with TRBJ2-3; 9 bases align to TRBD2. Trimming took 6 bases from V and 2 from J; bases not matched to a gene: 6. The CDR3 totals 15 residues. Germline V gives CDR1 ENHRY, CDR2 SYGVKD. CDR3 bases: TGTGCCATCAGAGAGCTAGCGGGGTCCACAGATACGCAGTATTTT. It codes for CAIRELAGSTDTQYF.

V and J are TRBV6-6 and TRBJ1-5; D is perhaps TRBD1 (6 bases). This CDR3 is 14 amino acids long. Germline CDR1 and CDR2: MNHNY and SVGAGI (reference sequence). V was cut by 6 bases and J by 5 bases, with 14 bases left in between. DNA of the CDR3: TGTGCCAGCAGGGGGACACTCGCCGATCAGCCCCAGCATTTT. Translated, it gives CASRGTLADQPQHF.

V is TRBV7-2 and J is TRBJ1-2; D is undetermined. V lost 7 bases, J lost 7 bases, and 13 bases lay in between. CDR1 SGHTA and CDR2 FQGNSA come from the germline V gene. The CDR3 is 12 residues long. CDR3 sequence: CASTPGLGGYTF. The CDR3 DNA is TGTGCCAGCACCCCCGGACTGGGTGGCTACACCTTC.

V gene TRBV27 combines with J gene TRBJ1-1; a weak D match, TRBD1 (6 bases). Trimming cost V 6 bases and J 7 bases, with 30 bases left between them. Per the germline V gene, CDR1 is MNHEY and CDR2 is SMNVEV (reference sequence). CDR3 length: 18 amino acids. CDR3 bases: TGTGCCAGCAGCCCCCTGTGGGCAGGGGCCGCTATAAATGGTGAAGCTTTCTTT. Residues: CASSPLWAGAAINGEAFF.

The V and J genes are TRBV2 and TRBJ1-2, with a tentative D call TRBD1 (6 bases). The length of the CDR3 is 15 residues. Per germline, CDR1 SNHLY and CDR2 FYNNEI. The V and J ends lost 1 base and 9 bases respectively, with 18 bases between them. CDR3 DNA: TGTGCCAGCAGTGAAGAGAGGGCGGGGGCTATCAGCTACACCTTC. Protein product: CASSEERAGAISYTF.

The chain is built from TRBV2 and TRBJ1-2; TRBD1 aligns across 9 bases. Trimming cost V 6 bases and J 0 bases; bases outside gene matches: 5. Germline V gives CDR1 SNHLY, CDR2 FYNNEI. This CDR3 region has 15 residues. The CDR3 bases are TGTGCCAGCAGGGGGACAGGGAATACTAACTATGGCTACACCTTC. It specifies CASRGTGNTNYGYTF.

J is TRBJ2-5 and V is TRBV7-2; D not certain. This CDR3 region has 14 residues. V was trimmed by 2 bases and J by 1 base, leaving 8 bases between them. From germline, CDR1 is SGHTA and CDR2 FQGNSA. As DNA, the CDR3 is TGTGCCAGCAGCTTAATGACCGTCCAAGAGACCCAGTACTTC. The encoded protein is CASSLMTVQETQYF.

About this clone itself: Distinct nucleotide sequences in the sample also encode this CDR3. The rearrangement uses TRBV5-1 and TRBJ1-1; no definite D call. V was pared by 1 base and J by 0 bases, with 4 bases between. Per the germline V gene, CDR1 is SGHRS and CDR2 is YFSETQ. The CDR3 is 13 residues long. CDR3 nucleotides: TGCGCCAGCAGCTTGATTCTGAACACTGAAGCTTTCTTT. Protein sequence: CASSLILNTEAFF.

CDR3 sequence (DNA): TGTGCCAGCAGCTTAATGGGGAACTATGGCTACACCTTC. It encodes CASSLMGNYGYTF. This chain joins TRBV7-9 and TRBJ1-2; no firm D call. The CDR3 contains 13 residues. Germline V CDR1 and CDR2: SEHNR, FQNEAQ (reference sequence). V was shortened by 2 bases and J by 2 bases, with 6 bases between the two germline ends. The variable domain in full, completed from reference TRBV7-9 and TRBJ1-2, reads DTGVSQNPRHKITKRGQNVTFRCDPISEHNRLYWYRQTLGQGPEFLTYFQNEAQLEKSRLLSDRFSAERPKGSFSTLEIQRTEQGDSAMYLCASSLMGNYGYTFGSGTRLTVV.